The TCR beta chain under discussion was sequenced for a study of T cell responses to AZD1222 COVID-19 vaccine. Study findings and constraints: At baseline, just a handful of AZD1222 recipients tested seropositive. When two AZD1222 doses had been given, Spike-specific TCR breadth and depth rose. In a largely white British group with more females than males, clonal diversity was possibly underestimated. Regions left unmutated in variants are reportedly the target of nearly half of spike-specific TCRs.

Of note for this clone: Its cognate antigen is unknown.

Only in-frame clones appear in the TCRdb table, and some are missing; sequencing was by immunoSEQ multiplex PCR. The sample table sets out 150,000 or so clones. CDR1 SEHNR and CDR2 FQNEAQ come from the germline V gene (reference sequence). Trimming pared 5 bases from V and 6 bases from J, leaving 16 bases between. This CDR3 spans 15 amino acids. This clonotype was sampled from an adult in good health. The chain recombines TRBV7-9 with TRBJ1-4, with a weak D call TRBD1 (6 bases). Material: peripheral blood. Here the CDR3 reads CASSQMSGADEKLFF. The CDR3 region has the DNA TGTGCCAGCAGCCAAATGTCAGGGGCGGATGAAAAACTGTTTTTT.